Each of the 14 T cell receptor beta chains below was sequenced from the same sample in a study of cytomegalovirus exposure and HLA in healthy donors. It was with 60 Vbeta and 13 Jbeta primers that the PCR ran. Sequencing used immunoSEQ multiplex PCR; TCRdb keeps in-frame clones, though not all of them. In the table there are approximately 160,000 clones, 80% to 90% of which are singletons. The sequencing sample was made of PBMCs. The receptor set was obtained from a woman aged 18-35 years in good health and CMV-seronegative.

The chain uses TRBV10-2 and TRBJ2-2; 14 positions agree with TRBD2. V dropped 8 bases and J dropped 4; count of bases not matched to a gene: 9. This CDR3 is built from 17 residues. CDR1 WSHSY and CDR2 SAAADI come from the germline V gene. CDR3 sequence reads: CASGGLAGALGTGELFF. In DNA form, the CDR3 reads TGCGCCAGCGGGGGACTAGCGGGAGCTCTGGGCACCGGGGAGCTGTTTTTT.

This clone has a handful of counts. Written as DNA, the CDR3 is TGCGCCAGCAGCGAGGGGGTTTCGGGGGAGCTGTTTTTT. Its translation is CASSEGVSGELFF. The rearrangement joins TRBV5-1 to TRBJ2-2, with a possible D match to TRBD1 (6 bases). V lost 4 bases, J lost 8 bases, and 12 bases lay in between. CDR3 length: 13 amino acids. The V gene's germline CDR1 is SGHRS and CDR2 YFSETQ.

The chain has TRBV19 and TRBJ2-4; a weak D match, TRBD1 (5 bases). The CDR3 has 17 amino acids. The V and J ends lost 5 bases and 0 bases respectively, with 17 bases between them. Per the germline V gene, CDR1 is LNHDA and CDR2 is SQIVND (reference sequence). Here the CDR3 DNA reads TGTGCCAGTAGTGTTCAGGGTGTCCCCCTAGCCAAAAACATTCAGTACTTC. Protein: CASSVQGVPLAKNIQYF.

The rearrangement uses TRBV27 and TRBJ2-7; 7 bases agree with TRBD1. Germline trimming cut 4 bases from V and 2 bases from J; bases unmatched to any gene: 2. CDR3 length equals 13 residues. The V gene's germline CDR1 is MNHEY and CDR2 SMNVEV (reference sequence). CDR3 nucleotide sequence: TGTGCCAGCAGTTACAGGGGCCCCTACGAGCAGTACTTC. As protein: CASSYRGPYEQYF.

The chain joins TRBV5-1 to TRBJ1-5; 8 bases agree with TRBD1. Germline V gene sequence: CDR1 SGHRS, CDR2 YFSETQ. The CDR3 length is 14 residues. Trimming took 0 bases from V and 7 from J; bases not matched to a gene: 3. CDR3 sequence reads: CASSLVGQGQPQHF. The CDR3 nucleotides read TGCGCCAGCAGCTTGGTAGGACAGGGCCAGCCCCAGCATTTT. Using reference TRBV5-1 and TRBJ1-5 for the parts outside the CDR3, the full variable domain is KAGVTQTPRYLIKTRGQQVTLSCSPISGHRSVSWYQQTPGQGLQFLFEYFSETQRNKGNFPGRFSGRQFSNSRSEMNVSTLELGDSALYLCASSLVGQGQPQHFGDGTRLSIL.

The rearrangement joins TRBV6-1 to TRBJ1-6; no definite D call. This CDR3 region has 11 residues. V shed 2 bases and J shed 13 bases, with 6 bases lying between them. Looked up from germline, CDR1 is MNHNS and CDR2 is SASEGT. The CDR3 is CASSEPSPLHF. The CDR3 DNA reads as TGTGCCAGCAGTGAACCCTCCCCCCTCCACTTT.

The CDR3 spells CASSFDINYGYTF. In DNA, the CDR3 is TGTGCCAGCAGCTTTGACATAAACTATGGCTACACCTTC. This sequence joins TRBV9 and TRBJ1-2; D not certain. V was trimmed by 4 bases and J by 2 bases, leaving 9 bases between them. The germline gives CDR1 SGDLS, CDR2 YYNGEE. This CDR3 has 13 amino acids.

A few counts support this clone. The J gene is TRBJ2-1, the V gene TRBV6-4; D may be TRBD2 (6 bases). The V and J ends lost 3 bases and 3 bases respectively, with 12 bases between them. The germline CDR1 and CDR2 sequences are MRHNA and SNTAGT. The CDR3 covers 15 residues. The CDR3 reads CASSDGVADYNEQFF. CDR3 DNA sequence: TGTGCCAGCAGTGATGGAGTAGCGGACTACAATGAGCAGTTCTTC.

This clone came up a few times. The V and J genes are TRBV5-1 and TRBJ2-1; D may be TRBD1 (7 bases). V lost 4 bases, J lost 11 bases, and 19 bases lay in between. This CDR3 has 14 amino acids. Per germline, CDR1 SGHRS and CDR2 YFSETQ. The CDR3 sequence: CASSPRGRGVKQFF. The CDR3 DNA sequence: TGCGCCAGCAGCCCGAGGGGGCGCGGGGTTAAGCAGTTCTTC.

This chain uses TRBV4-2 with TRBJ2-5; no reliable D call. With the DNA end fitting TRBJ2-7 better, the J assignment may be wrong. CDR1 and CDR2 (germline): LGHNA, YNFKEQ. This CDR3 is built from 13 residues. This chain's CDR3 is CASSQDPYYEQYF. CDR3 bases: TGTGCCAGCAGCCAAGATCCCTACTACGAGCAGTACTTC.

This chain connects TRBV5-1 to TRBJ1-2, with 9 bases aligning to TRBD1. The V and J ends lost 0 bases and 2 bases, in that order; junction bases with no gene match: 5. CDR3 length equals 16 residues. The germline V gene encodes CDR1 SGHRS and CDR2 YFSETQ. The CDR3 nucleotides are TGCGCCAGCAGCTTGGCCAGCGGGACAGGGAACTATGGCTACACCTTC. Translating gives CASSLASGTGNYGYTF.

This sequence joins TRBV5-6 and TRBJ2-7; TRBD1 matches 10 bases. This CDR3 has 19 amino acids. Germline CDR1 reads SGHDT; CDR2 reads YYEEEE. The V and J ends lost 2 bases and 2 bases, in that order; junction bases with no gene match: 16. The DNA of the CDR3 is TGTGCCAGCAGCTTCCGGCCATCCTCTCGGACAGGGGGAGCCTACGAGCAGTACTTC. It yields the protein CASSFRPSSRTGGAYEQYF. The variable domain in full, with the rest retrieved from reference TRBV5-6 and TRBJ2-7, is DAGVTQSPTHLIKTRGQQVTLRCSPKSGHDTVSWYQQALGQGPQFIFQYYEEEERQRGNFPDRFSGHQFPNYSSELNVNALLLGDSALYLCASSFRPSSRTGGAYEQYFGPGTRLTVT.

This clone was counted a single time. The chain links TRBV6-1 to TRBJ2-5; weak D call: TRBD2 (5 bases). CDR3 length: 16 residues. CDR1 is MNHNS, CDR2 SASEGT, per germline. V was cut by 4 bases and J by 3 bases, with 18 bases left in between. CDR3 DNA sequence: TGTGCCAGCAGTGTCCCTTTGAGGGAGTTCGAAGAGACCCAGTACTTC. Protein: CASSVPLREFEETQYF.

V gene TRBV4-2 combines with J gene TRBJ1-2; 9 bases map to TRBD1. The ends lost 2 bases at V and 4 bases at J; junction bases unmatched: 11. The CDR3 is 17 residues long. CDR1 is LGHNA, CDR2 YNFKEQ, per germline. The CDR3 DNA reads TGTGCCAGCAGCCAATCAAGGGTTATGGGACAGGGCTATGGCTACACCTTC. It translates to CASSQSRVMGQGYGYTF.